The rows below give T cell receptor beta chains drawn from one sample of a study of blood T cell repertoires in COVID-19. The repertoire was sequenced with immunoSEQ multiplex PCR; TCRdb's copy has only in-frame clones and lacks some. Of 290,000 or so clones listed, more than 75% are singletons. The sequenced sample was PBMCs or T cells enriched from blood (not recorded which). Source of these receptors: a woman between 18 and 29 years old who had recovered from COVID-19. Both conserved end residues are part of each CDR3. Each record gives: V gene, D gene, clone size, J gene, CDR3 protein, CDR3 DNA. The D gene is left open where the match is weak. Size is stated for part of the rows, as once, few or many counts, or as a class when the clone is expanded.

V gene: TRBV6-5; D gene: .; clone size: once; J gene: TRBJ1-5; CDR3 protein: CASSYARADQPQHF; CDR3 DNA: TGTGCCAGCAGTTACGCCAGGGCTGATCAGCCCCAGCATTTT
V gene: TRBV7-3; D gene: TRBD1; clone size: .; J gene: TRBJ2-7; CDR3 protein: CASSLTGGHSYEQYF; CDR3 DNA: TGTGCCAGCAGCTTAACAGGGGGCCACTCCTACGAGCAGTACTTC
V gene: TRBV29-1; D gene: TRBD1; clone size: few; J gene: TRBJ1-1; CDR3 protein: CSVGGTGGFSEAFF; CDR3 DNA: TGCAGCGTTGGTGGGACAGGGGGCTTCTCTGAAGCTTTCTTT
V gene: TRBV6-5; D gene: .; clone size: .; J gene: TRBJ2-1; CDR3 protein: CASSYSTVRVWNEQFF; CDR3 DNA: TGTGCCAGCAGTTACTCGACGGTCAGGGTGTGGAATGAGCAGTTCTTC
V gene: TRBV29-1; D gene: TRBD1; clone size: .; J gene: TRBJ1-3; CDR3 protein: CSVQLDRERYSGNTIYF; CDR3 DNA: TGCAGCGTTCAACTTGACAGGGAGCGATACTCTGGAAACACCATATATTTT
V gene: TRBV9; D gene: TRBD2; clone size: .; J gene: TRBJ2-1; CDR3 protein: CASSPGTSGYNEQFF; CDR3 DNA: TGTGCCAGCAGCCCCGGGACTAGCGGATACAATGAGCAGTTCTTC
V gene: TRBV10-3; D gene: TRBD2; clone size: .; J gene: TRBJ2-7; CDR3 protein: CAISESVAGDSGEQYF; CDR3 DNA: TGTGCCATCAGTGAGTCGGTAGCGGGAGACTCAGGCGAGCAGTACTTC
V gene: TRBV4-1; D gene: .; clone size: once; J gene: TRBJ1-3; CDR3 protein: CASSQASGNTIYF; CDR3 DNA: TGCGCCAGCAGCCAAGCTTCTGGAAACACCATATATTTT
V gene: TRBV5-6; D gene: TRBD1; clone size: .; J gene: TRBJ1-6; CDR3 protein: CASSEDRGTYNSPLHF; CDR3 DNA: TGTGCCAGCAGCGAGGACAGGGGAACCTATAATTCACCCCTCCACTTT
V gene: TRBV11-2; D gene: .; clone size: few; J gene: TRBJ2-5; CDR3 protein: CASSLSPTGETQYF; CDR3 DNA: TGTGCCAGCAGCTTATCCCCCACCGGGGAGACCCAGTACTTC
V gene: TRBV12-2; D gene: .; clone size: .; J gene: TRBJ1-2; CDR3 protein: CASRLVVQGGSQGYTF; CDR3 DNA: TGTGCAAGTCGCTTAGTTGTTCAGGGGGGTTCGCAGGGCTACACCTTC
V gene: TRBV27; D gene: .; clone size: .; J gene: TRBJ1-6; CDR3 protein: CASHRVGEGSPLHF; CDR3 DNA: TGTGCCAGCCACCGCGTCGGGGAGGGTTCACCCCTCCACTTT
V gene: TRBV19; D gene: TRBD1; clone size: .; J gene: TRBJ1-6; CDR3 protein: CASSMGRRTGNSPLHF; CDR3 DNA: TGTGCCAGTAGTATGGGCCGGCGGACAGGGAATTCACCCCTCCACTTT
V gene: TRBV14; D gene: .; clone size: .; J gene: TRBJ2-7; CDR3 protein: CASSTFSSGSHEQYF; CDR3 DNA: TGTGCCAGCAGCACTTTTTCCTCAGGGTCCCACGAGCAGTACTTC
V gene: TRBV28; D gene: TRBD1; clone size: .; J gene: TRBJ2-2; CDR3 protein: CASRQGFPGELFF; CDR3 DNA: TGTGCCAGCAGACAGGGGTTCCCCGGGGAGCTGTTTTTT
V gene: TRBV4-3; D gene: .; clone size: few; J gene: TRBJ1-6; CDR3 protein: CASSQDRGLVGNSPLHF; CDR3 DNA: TGCGCCAGCAGCCAAGACCGAGGGCTTGTAGGTAATTCACCCCTCCACTTT
V gene: TRBV11-2; D gene: TRBD2; clone size: .; J gene: TRBJ2-1; CDR3 protein: CASRGLAGIYNEQFF; CDR3 DNA: TGTGCCAGCAGGGGACTAGCGGGAATCTACAATGAGCAGTTCTTC
V gene: TRBV6-5; D gene: TRBD1; clone size: .; J gene: TRBJ1-1; CDR3 protein: CASSFDPGTGKTEAFF; CDR3 DNA: TGTGCCAGCAGTTTCGACCCAGGGACAGGGAAGACTGAAGCTTTCTTT
V gene: TRBV6-1; D gene: .; clone size: .; J gene: TRBJ1-2; CDR3 protein: CASSEGTAHGYTF; CDR3 DNA: TGTGCCAGCAGTGAAGGGACAGCCCATGGCTACACCTTC
V gene: TRBV4-1; D gene: .; clone size: .; J gene: TRBJ2-5; CDR3 protein: CASSQWARETQYF; CDR3 DNA: TGCGCCAGCAGCCAATGGGCCCGGGAGACCCAGTACTTC
V gene: TRBV2; D gene: .; clone size: .; J gene: TRBJ1-3; CDR3 protein: CASKGVNRRNTIYF; CDR3 DNA: TGTGCCAGCAAGGGGGTTAATCGGAGAAACACCATATATTTT
V gene: TRBV6-4; D gene: .; clone size: .; J gene: TRBJ2-7; CDR3 protein: CASSDRAEDYEQYF; CDR3 DNA: TGTGCCAGCAGTGACAGGGCGGAGGATTACGAGCAGTACTTC
V gene: TRBV6-5; D gene: .; clone size: .; J gene: TRBJ1-5; CDR3 protein: CASSYSRDQPQHF; CDR3 DNA: TGTGCCAGCAGTTACTCCAGGGATCAGCCCCAGCATTTT
V gene: TRBV15; D gene: .; clone size: .; J gene: TRBJ1-3; CDR3 protein: CATSRDPGGNTIYF; CDR3 DNA: TGTGCCACCAGCAGAGATCCGGGAGGAAACACCATATATTTT
V gene: TRBV28; D gene: .; clone size: .; J gene: TRBJ1-2; CDR3 protein: CASSFRGGGQGNGYTF; CDR3 DNA: TGTGCCAGCAGTTTCCGCGGCGGGGGGCAGGGCAATGGCTACACCTTC
V gene: TRBV6-4; D gene: .; clone size: once; J gene: TRBJ2-7; CDR3 protein: CASSVPETDSYEQYF; CDR3 DNA: TGTGCCAGCAGCGTACCCGAAACCGACAGCTACGAGCAGTACTTC
V gene: TRBV5-1; D gene: .; clone size: .; J gene: TRBJ2-1; CDR3 protein: CASSLATGDEQFF; CDR3 DNA: TGCGCCAGCAGCTTGGCAACAGGCGATGAGCAGTTCTTC
V gene: TRBV6-5; D gene: TRBD2; clone size: .; J gene: TRBJ2-1; CDR3 protein: CASSLSGTYNEQFF; CDR3 DNA: TGTGCCAGCAGTCTTAGCGGGACCTACAATGAGCAGTTCTTC
V gene: TRBV10-2; D gene: TRBD1; clone size: .; J gene: TRBJ1-5; CDR3 protein: CASSEGTGVQPQHF; CDR3 DNA: TGCGCCAGCAGTGAAGGGACAGGGGTTCAGCCCCAGCATTTT
V gene: TRBV30; D gene: .; clone size: .; J gene: TRBJ1-2; CDR3 protein: CAFHRDGYGYTF; CDR3 DNA: TGTGCCTTCCACAGGGACGGCTATGGCTACACCTTC
V gene: TRBV9; D gene: .; clone size: once; J gene: TRBJ1-4; CDR3 protein: CASSVDSGVVFEKLFF; CDR3 DNA: TGTGCCAGCAGCGTAGACTCGGGGGTTGTGTTTGAAAAACTGTTTTTT
V gene: TRBV6-6; D gene: .; clone size: .; J gene: TRBJ1-1; CDR3 protein: CASSYRGGVETEAFF; CDR3 DNA: TGTGCCAGCAGTTACCGGGGTGGAGTTGAGACTGAAGCTTTCTTT
V gene: TRBV6-5; D gene: TRBD1; clone size: once; J gene: TRBJ1-2; CDR3 protein: CASSPTRTGYGYTF; CDR3 DNA: TGTGCCAGCAGTCCTACCCGGACAGGGTATGGCTACACCTTC
V gene: TRBV10-1; D gene: .; clone size: .; J gene: TRBJ2-3; CDR3 protein: CATGDTQYF; CDR3 DNA: TGCGCAACAGGGGATACGCAGTATTTT
V gene: TRBV30; D gene: .; clone size: .; J gene: TRBJ1-2; CDR3 protein: CAWIGGNGYTF; CDR3 DNA: TGTGCCTGGATAGGAGGAAATGGCTACACCTTC
V gene: TRBV28; D gene: .; clone size: .; J gene: TRBJ2-4; CDR3 protein: CASSEQGETKNIQYF; CDR3 DNA: TGTGCCAGCAGTGAACAGGGCGAGACCAAAAACATTCAGTACTTC
V gene: TRBV25-1; D gene: .; clone size: .; J gene: TRBJ2-3; CDR3 protein: CASSEGDQGATDTQYF; CDR3 DNA: TGTGCCAGCAGTGAAGGCGATCAAGGGGCCACAGATACGCAGTATTTT
V gene: TRBV28; D gene: TRBD2; clone size: few; J gene: TRBJ2-2; CDR3 protein: CASSSGLAGDTGELFF; CDR3 DNA: TGTGCCAGCAGTTCAGGACTAGCGGGAGATACCGGGGAGCTGTTTTTT